Sequencing of this TCR beta chain was carried out in a study of cytotoxic CD8 clonotypes in ibrutinib-treated CLL. The table came from immunoSEQ multiplex PCR; TCRdb's copy has only in-frame clones and leaves some out. The sample holds a few hundred thousand clones, roughly 80% seen once. This CDR3 comprises 17 residues. Losses at the gene ends were 1 base for V and 0 bases for J; bases not matched to a gene: 6. Germline V gene data show CDR1 as SGHTA and CDR2 as FQGNSA. The TCR sequence derives from a human donor with chronic lymphocytic leukemia. This chain joins TRBV7-2 and TRBJ2-5; 9 positions match TRBD2. Sequenced here: PBMCs, sampled before ibrutinib treatment. The CDR3 DNA reads as TGTGCCAGCAGCTTAGTCTTGGCTAGCGGGAACCAAGAGACCCAGTACTTC. This gives the protein CASSLVLASGNQETQYF. Complete variable domain (other parts from reference TRBV7-2 and TRBJ2-5): GAGVSQSPSNKVTEKGKDVELRCDPISGHTALYWYRQSLGQGLEFLIYFQGNSAPDKSGLPSDRFSAERTGGSVSTLTIQRTQQEDSAVYLCASSLVLASGNQETQYFGPGTRLLVL.